The 18 T cell receptor beta chains given below trace back to one sample, sequenced in a study of blood T cell repertoires in COVID-19. The protocol was immunoSEQ multiplex PCR, while the TCRdb copy is restricted to in-frame clones and leaves out a portion. The sample contains more than 110,000 clones, roughly 86% of which appear only once. The sequencing input was peripheral blood. The origin of the receptors is a man between 50 and 59 years old with active or convalescent COVID-19.

The J gene is TRBJ2-6, the V gene TRBV30; D uncertain. Germline V gene data show CDR1 as GTSNPN and CDR2 as SVGIG (reference sequence). CDR3 length equals 15 residues. The V end lost 2 bases, the J end lost 0 bases, and 8 bases lay between the germline ends. DNA of the CDR3: TGTGCCTGGAGTCTCACAGACTCTGGGGCCAACGTCCTGACTTTC. Encoded protein: CAWSLTDSGANVLTF.

The J gene is TRBJ2-3, the V gene TRBV5-1; no firm D call. Germline V lookup: CDR1 SGHRS, CDR2 YFSETQ. The CDR3 is 12 residues long. Between the trimmed V and J ends, which lost 0 bases and 6 bases, there was a span of 5 bases. As DNA, the CDR3 is TGCGCCAGCAGCTTGGATCGGGATACGCAGTATTTT. Translating it yields CASSLDRDTQYF.

V and J are TRBV2 and TRBJ1-5; TRBD1 aligns across 9 bases. Germline V gene data show CDR1 as SNHLY and CDR2 as FYNNEI. This CDR3 spans 15 amino acids. V shed 3 bases, J shed 6 bases, and the junction held 6 bases outside the gene matches. The CDR3 loop reads CASSEEGTGFQPQHF. The CDR3 nucleotides read TGTGCCAGCAGTGAGGAAGGGACAGGGTTTCAGCCCCAGCATTTT.

The rearrangement uses TRBV18 and TRBJ2-6; tentative D call: TRBD1 (6 bases). The CDR3 totals 17 residues. Per germline, CDR1 KGHSH and CDR2 LQKENI. Trimming cost V 5 bases and J 0 bases, with 14 bases left between them. In DNA, the CDR3 is TGTGCCAGCTCAAAACAGGGCATTTCCTCTGGGGCCAACGTCCTGACTTTC. This gives the protein CASSKQGISSGANVLTF.

The chain is built from TRBV7-9 and TRBJ1-6; D gene uncertain. The ends were cut back, 5 bases at V and 5 bases at J, with 13 bases in the middle. The V gene's germline CDR1 is SEHNR and CDR2 FQNEAQ (reference sequence). The CDR3 length is 15 residues. The CDR3 bases are TGTGCCAGCAGCCTAGAAACAACGCATAATTCACCCCTCCACTTT. Protein sequence: CASSLETTHNSPLHF.

This clone was recorded once. V is TRBV3-1 (or the pseudogene TRBV3-2) and J is TRBJ2-5; 7 nucleotides match TRBD1. The CDR3 length is 13 residues. Germline assignment: CDR1 LGHDT and CDR2 YNNKEL (reference sequence). V shed 4 bases, J shed 3 bases, and the junction held 2 bases outside the gene matches. CDR3 region: CASSLGQKETQYF. The CDR3, as DNA: TGTGCCAGCAGCCTGGGACAGAAAGAGACCCAGTACTTC.

In this sample, this clone turned up a few times. The chain is built from TRBV4-3 and TRBJ2-3, with D uncertain. Germline-derived CDR1 and CDR2 are LGHNA and YSLEER. The CDR3 extends over 16 amino acids. V shed 0 bases and J shed 0 bases, with 10 bases lying between them. The CDR3 DNA is TGCGCCAGCAGCCAAGATGGCAGATATAGCACAGATACGCAGTATTTT. This encodes CASSQDGRYSTDTQYF.

J is TRBJ2-2 and V is TRBV7-6; 9 bases match TRBD2. The CDR3 covers 19 residues. V trimming: 4 bases; J trimming: 2 bases; junction bases outside the gene matches: 14. Per germline, CDR1 SGHVS and CDR2 FNYEAQ. For the CDR3, the DNA is TGTGCCAGCAGCTCTCTCCGTCGCGGTAGCGGGAGTAACACCGGGGAGCTGTTTTTT. This sequence encodes CASSSLRRGSGSNTGELFF.

This rearrangement joins TRBV6-5 to TRBJ1-2; D uncertain. The CDR3 loop spans 14 amino acids. The ends were cut back, 10 bases at V and 8 bases at J, with 23 bases in the middle. The V gene's germline CDR1 is MNHEY and CDR2 SVGAGI. The CDR3 DNA sequence: TGTGCCACCAAAACTTTCGGGGTTTTTCGAGGCTACACCTTC. Translating it yields CATKTFGVFRGYTF.

The chain joins TRBV7-2 to TRBJ1-6; TRBD1 matches 7 bases. This CDR3 contains 14 residues. With 4 bases clipped from V and 5 bases from J, the junction kept 2 bases outside the gene matches. Germline CDR1 is SGHTA and CDR2 is FQGNSA. Written as DNA, the CDR3 is TGTGCCAGCAGCTCGGACAGGAATAATTCACCCCTCCACTTT. It translates to CASSSDRNNSPLHF.

The chain couples TRBV5-5 to TRBJ1-5; 7 nucleotides agree with TRBD1. The CDR3 runs to 15 residues. The trim removed 3 bases at V and 4 bases at J, leaving 7 bases unmatched. Germline V lookup: CDR1 SGHKS, CDR2 YYEKEE (reference sequence). DNA for the CDR3: TGTGCCAGCAGCTGGGGTGTGGGACAGAATCAGCCCCAGCATTTT. Amino acid sequence: CASSWGVGQNQPQHF.

The chain joins TRBV28 to TRBJ2-1, with 7 bases aligning to TRBD2. After removal of 6 bases from V and 2 bases from J, the junction contained 7 bases not matched to a gene. CDR1 is MDHEN and CDR2 is SYDVKM in the germline V gene. This CDR3 spans 15 amino acids. The CDR3 DNA reads TGTGCCAGCAGCCAAGGACTAGGCGCCTACAATGAGCAGTTCTTC. Translation gives CASSQGLGAYNEQFF.

The chain combines TRBV7-2 with TRBJ2-5, with 7 bases aligning to TRBD1. V lost 5 bases, J lost 1 base, and 4 bases stayed unmatched. From germline, CDR1 is SGHTA and CDR2 FQGNSA. This CDR3 has 14 residues. The DNA of the CDR3 is TGTGCCAGCAGCGTCGGGACAGCCCAAGAGACCCAGTACTTC. Its translation: CASSVGTAQETQYF.

The rearrangement joins TRBV6-6 to TRBJ2-7; the match to TRBD1 covers 9 bases. Germline CDR1 and CDR2: MNHNY and SVGAGI (reference sequence). The CDR3 is 14 residues long. The V segment lost 8 bases and the J segment 3 bases; nucleotides outside the gene matches: 8. CDR3 coding DNA: TGTGCCAGCGCCGCCCCGGGACAGGGCTACGAGCAGTACTTC. This encodes CASAAPGQGYEQYF.

V gene TRBV7-2 combines with J gene TRBJ2-5, with unresolved D. The CDR3 totals 13 residues. Germline CDR1 SGHTA, CDR2 FQGNSA. The ends were cut back, 5 bases at V and 5 bases at J, with 12 bases in the middle. In DNA, the CDR3 is TGTGCCAGCAGCCCCCCGGGTAGTGAGACCCAGTACTTC. Translated: CASSPPGSETQYF.

CDR3 nucleotide sequence: TGTGCCAGCTACTCACGGGGGGAGCAGTACTTC. This gives the protein CASYSRGEQYF. The chain joins TRBV27 to TRBJ2-7; tentatively, D is TRBD2 (6 bases). Trimming shortened V by 8 bases and J by 7 bases, and 12 bases separated the two germline ends. This CDR3 spans 11 amino acids. The germline CDR1 and CDR2 sequences are MNHEY and SMNVEV (reference sequence).

This rearrangement joins TRBV27 to TRBJ2-5; 8 nucleotides line up with TRBD1. The CDR3 extends over 15 amino acids. Looked up from germline, CDR1 is MNHEY and CDR2 is SMNVEV (reference sequence). V shed 5 bases and J 2 bases; nucleotides not matched to a gene: 7. The CDR3 nucleotides read TGTGCCAGCAGTGGGACAGGTTCGTCACAAGAGACCCAGTACTTC. It encodes CASSGTGSSQETQYF.

V and J are TRBV5-1 and TRBJ2-3; D is perhaps TRBD1 (8 bases). Deletions cut 4 bases from V and 3 bases from J, with 21 bases between. The germline CDR1 and CDR2 sequences are SGHRS and YFSETQ. The CDR3 loop spans 17 amino acids. DNA for the CDR3: TGCGCCAGCAGCCTACCCGGACAGGGAGGGTTAACAGATACGCAGTATTTT. Residues: CASSLPGQGGLTDTQYF.